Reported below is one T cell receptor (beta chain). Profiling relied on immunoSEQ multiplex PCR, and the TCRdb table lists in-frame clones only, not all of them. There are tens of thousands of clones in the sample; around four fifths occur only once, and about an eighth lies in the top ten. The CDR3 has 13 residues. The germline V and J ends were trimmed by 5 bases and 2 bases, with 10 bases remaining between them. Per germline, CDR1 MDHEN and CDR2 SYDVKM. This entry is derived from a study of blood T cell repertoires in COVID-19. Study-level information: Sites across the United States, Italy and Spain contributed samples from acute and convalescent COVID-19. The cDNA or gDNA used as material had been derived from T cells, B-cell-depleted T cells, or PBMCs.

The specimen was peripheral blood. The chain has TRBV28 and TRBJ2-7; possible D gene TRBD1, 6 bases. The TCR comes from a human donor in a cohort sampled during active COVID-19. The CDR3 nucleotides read TGTGCCAGCAGTACAACAGGGACCTACGAGCAGTACTTC. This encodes CASSTTGTYEQYF.